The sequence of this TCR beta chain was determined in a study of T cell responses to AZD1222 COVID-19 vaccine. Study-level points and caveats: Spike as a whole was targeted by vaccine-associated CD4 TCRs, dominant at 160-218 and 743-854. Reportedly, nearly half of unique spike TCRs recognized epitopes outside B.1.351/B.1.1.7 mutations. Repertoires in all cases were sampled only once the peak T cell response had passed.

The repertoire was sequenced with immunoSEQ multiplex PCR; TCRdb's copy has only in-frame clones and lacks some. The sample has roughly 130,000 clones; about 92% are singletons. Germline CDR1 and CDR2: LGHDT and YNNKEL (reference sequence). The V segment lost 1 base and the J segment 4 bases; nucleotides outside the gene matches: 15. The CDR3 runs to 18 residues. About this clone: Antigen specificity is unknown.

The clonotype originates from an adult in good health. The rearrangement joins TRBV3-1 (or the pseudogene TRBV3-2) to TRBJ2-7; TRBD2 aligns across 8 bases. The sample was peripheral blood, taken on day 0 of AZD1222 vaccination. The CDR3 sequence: CASSQAVGRGTSSYEQYF. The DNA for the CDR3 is TGTGCCAGCAGCCAAGCAGTTGGGAGGGGGACTAGTTCATACGAGCAGTACTTC.